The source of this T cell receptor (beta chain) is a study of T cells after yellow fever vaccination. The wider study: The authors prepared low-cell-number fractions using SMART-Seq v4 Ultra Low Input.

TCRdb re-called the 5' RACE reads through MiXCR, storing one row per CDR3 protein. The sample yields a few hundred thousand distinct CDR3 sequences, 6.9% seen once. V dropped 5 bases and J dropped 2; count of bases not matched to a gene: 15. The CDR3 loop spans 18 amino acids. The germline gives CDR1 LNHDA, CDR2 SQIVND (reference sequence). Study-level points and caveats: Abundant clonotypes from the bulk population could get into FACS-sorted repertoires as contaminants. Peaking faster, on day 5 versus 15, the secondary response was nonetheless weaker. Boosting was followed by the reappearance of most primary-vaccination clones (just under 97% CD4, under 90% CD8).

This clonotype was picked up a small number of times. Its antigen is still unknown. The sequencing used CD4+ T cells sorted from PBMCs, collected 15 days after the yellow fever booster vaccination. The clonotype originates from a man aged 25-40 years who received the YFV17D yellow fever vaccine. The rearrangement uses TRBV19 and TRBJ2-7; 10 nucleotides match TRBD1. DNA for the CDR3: TGTGCCAGTAGTGATCCGGGACAGGGGTTCTCTCCCGCCTACGAGCAGTACTTC. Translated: CASSDPGQGFSPAYEQYF. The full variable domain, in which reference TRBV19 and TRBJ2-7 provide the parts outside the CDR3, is DGGITQSPKYLFRKEGQNVTLSCEQNLNHDAMYWYRQDPGQGLRLIYYSQIVNDFQKGDIAEGYSVSREKKESFPLTVTSAQKNPTAFYLCASSDPGQGFSPAYEQYFGPGTRLTVT.